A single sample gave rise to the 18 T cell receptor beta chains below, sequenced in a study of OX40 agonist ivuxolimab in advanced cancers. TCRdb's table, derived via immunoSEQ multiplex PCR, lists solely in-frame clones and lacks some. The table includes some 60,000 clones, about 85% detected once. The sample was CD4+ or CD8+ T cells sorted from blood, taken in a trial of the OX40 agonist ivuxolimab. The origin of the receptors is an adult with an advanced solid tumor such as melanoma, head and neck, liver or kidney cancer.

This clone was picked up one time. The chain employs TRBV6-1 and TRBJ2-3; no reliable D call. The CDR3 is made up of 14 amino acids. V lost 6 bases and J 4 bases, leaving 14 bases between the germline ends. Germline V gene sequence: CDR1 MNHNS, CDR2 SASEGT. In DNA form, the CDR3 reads TGTGCCAGCAGCCCCCTAGTTTTCCCAGATACGCAGTATTTT. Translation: CASSPLVFPDTQYF.

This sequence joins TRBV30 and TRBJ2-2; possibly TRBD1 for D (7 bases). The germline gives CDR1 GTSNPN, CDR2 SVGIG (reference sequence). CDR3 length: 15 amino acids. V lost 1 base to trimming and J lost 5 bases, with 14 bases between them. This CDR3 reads CAWSGDSRGTGELFF. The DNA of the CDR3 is TGTGCCTGGAGTGGGGACAGTCGGGGGACCGGGGAGCTGTTTTTT.

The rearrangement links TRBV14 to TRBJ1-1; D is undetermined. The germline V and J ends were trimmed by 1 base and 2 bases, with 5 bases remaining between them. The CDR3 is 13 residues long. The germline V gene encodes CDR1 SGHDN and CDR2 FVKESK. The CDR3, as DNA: TGTGCCAGCAGCCAAGTTGGTAACACTGAAGCTTTCTTT. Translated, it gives CASSQVGNTEAFF.

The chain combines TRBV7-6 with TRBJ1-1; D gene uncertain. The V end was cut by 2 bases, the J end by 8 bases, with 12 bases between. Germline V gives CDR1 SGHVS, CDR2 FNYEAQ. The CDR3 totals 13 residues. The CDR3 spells CASSLNSLGEAFF. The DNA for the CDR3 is TGTGCCAGCAGCTTAAATTCGCTGGGGGAAGCTTTCTTT.

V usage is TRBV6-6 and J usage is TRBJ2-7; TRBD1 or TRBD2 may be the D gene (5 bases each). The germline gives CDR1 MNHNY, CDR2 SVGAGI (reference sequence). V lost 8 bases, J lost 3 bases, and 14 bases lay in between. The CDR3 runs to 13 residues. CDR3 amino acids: CASQPGGNYEQYF. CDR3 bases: TGTGCCAGCCAACCTGGGGGAAACTACGAGCAGTACTTC.

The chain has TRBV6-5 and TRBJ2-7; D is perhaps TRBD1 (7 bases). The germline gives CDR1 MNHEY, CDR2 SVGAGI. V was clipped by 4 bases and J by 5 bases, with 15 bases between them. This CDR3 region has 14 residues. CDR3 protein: CASSLATGTHEQYF. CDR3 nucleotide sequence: TGTGCCAGCAGTTTGGCGACAGGGACTCACGAGCAGTACTTC.

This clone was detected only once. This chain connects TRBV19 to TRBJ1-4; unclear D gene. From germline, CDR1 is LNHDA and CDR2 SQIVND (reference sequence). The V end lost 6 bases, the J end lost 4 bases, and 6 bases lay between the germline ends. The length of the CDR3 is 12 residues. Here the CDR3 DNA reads TGTGCCAGTAGATTCAGTAATGAAAAACTGTTTTTT. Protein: CASRFSNEKLFF. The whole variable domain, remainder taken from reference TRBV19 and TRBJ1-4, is DGGITQSPKYLFRKEGQNVTLSCEQNLNHDAMYWYRQDPGQGLRLIYYSQIVNDFQKGDIAEGYSVSREKKESFPLTVTSAQKNPTAFYLCASRFSNEKLFFGSGTQLSVL.

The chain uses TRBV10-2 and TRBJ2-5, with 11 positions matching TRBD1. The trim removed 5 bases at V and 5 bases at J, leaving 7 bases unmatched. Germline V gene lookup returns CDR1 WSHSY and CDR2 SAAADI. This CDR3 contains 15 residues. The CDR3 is CASSNPGQGVETQYF. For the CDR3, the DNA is TGCGCCAGCAGTAATCCGGGACAGGGGGTGGAGACCCAGTACTTC.

In DNA, the CDR3 is TGTGCCAGCAGCCAAGTTGGGGGAATGGCTAATGAAAAACTGTTTTTT. Amino acids: CASSQVGGMANEKLFF. This chain connects TRBV4-2 to TRBJ1-4, with D possibly being TRBD1 (5 bases). Germline CDR1 is LGHNA and CDR2 is YNFKEQ. The CDR3 totals 16 residues. The V and J ends lost 1 base and 3 bases respectively, with 12 bases between them.

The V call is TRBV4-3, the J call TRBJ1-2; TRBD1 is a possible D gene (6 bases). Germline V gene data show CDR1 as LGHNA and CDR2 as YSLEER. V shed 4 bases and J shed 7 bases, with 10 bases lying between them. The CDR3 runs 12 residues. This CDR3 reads CASSLTGFGYTF. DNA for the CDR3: TGCGCCAGCAGCCTCACAGGGTTTGGCTACACCTTC.

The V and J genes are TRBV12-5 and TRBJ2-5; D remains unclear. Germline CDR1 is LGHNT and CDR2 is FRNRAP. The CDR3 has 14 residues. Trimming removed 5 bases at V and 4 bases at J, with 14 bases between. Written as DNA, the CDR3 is TGTGCTAGTGGTACTTTGGGTTCGGGAGAGACCCAGTACTTC. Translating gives CASGTLGSGETQYF.

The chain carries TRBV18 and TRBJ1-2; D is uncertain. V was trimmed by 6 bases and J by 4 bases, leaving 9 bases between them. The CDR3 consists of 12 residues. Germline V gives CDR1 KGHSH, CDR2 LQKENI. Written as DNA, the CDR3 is TGTGCCAGCTCTCTAGAGACCTATGGCTACACCTTC. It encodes CASSLETYGYTF.

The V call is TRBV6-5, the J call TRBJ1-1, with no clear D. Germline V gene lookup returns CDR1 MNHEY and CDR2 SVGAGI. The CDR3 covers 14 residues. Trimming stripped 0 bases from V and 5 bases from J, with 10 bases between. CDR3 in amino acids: CASSYSLFGTEAFF. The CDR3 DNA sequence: TGTGCCAGCAGTTACTCTCTATTCGGGACTGAAGCTTTCTTT.

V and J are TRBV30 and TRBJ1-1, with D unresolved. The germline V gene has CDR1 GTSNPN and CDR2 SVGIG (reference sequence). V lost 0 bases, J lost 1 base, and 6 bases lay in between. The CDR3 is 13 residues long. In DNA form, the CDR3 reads TGTGCCTGGAGTGTAAGGGAGAACACTGAAGCTTTCTTT. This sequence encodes CAWSVRENTEAFF.

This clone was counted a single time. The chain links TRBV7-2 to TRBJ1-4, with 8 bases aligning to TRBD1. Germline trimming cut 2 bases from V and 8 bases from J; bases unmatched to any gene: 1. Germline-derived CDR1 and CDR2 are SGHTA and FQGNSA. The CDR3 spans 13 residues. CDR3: CASSLTGGEKLFF. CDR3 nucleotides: TGTGCCAGCAGCTTAACAGGGGGAGAAAAACTGTTTTTT.

The CDR3 nucleotides read TGCGCCAGCAGCCCCCTCGGACCAAGCCGCAGGTTCTTC. Amino acids: CASSPLGPSRRFF. The rearrangement joins TRBV4-1 to TRBJ2-1; D unresolved. V was trimmed by 4 bases and J by 15 bases, leaving 19 bases between them. CDR3 length: 13 amino acids. Germline V gene lookup returns CDR1 MGHRA and CDR2 YSYEKL.

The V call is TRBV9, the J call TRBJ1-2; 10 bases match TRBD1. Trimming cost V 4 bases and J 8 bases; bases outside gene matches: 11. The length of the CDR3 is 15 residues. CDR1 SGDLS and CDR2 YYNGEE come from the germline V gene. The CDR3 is CASSLMTGGISGYTF. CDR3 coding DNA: TGTGCCAGCAGCTTGATGACAGGGGGCATATCCGGCTACACCTTC.

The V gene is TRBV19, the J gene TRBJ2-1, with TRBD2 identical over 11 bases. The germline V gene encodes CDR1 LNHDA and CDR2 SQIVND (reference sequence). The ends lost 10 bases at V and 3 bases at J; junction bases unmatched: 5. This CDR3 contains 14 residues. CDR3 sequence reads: CATKLAGDYNEQFF. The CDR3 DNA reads TGTGCCACAAAACTAGCGGGGGACTACAATGAGCAGTTCTTC.